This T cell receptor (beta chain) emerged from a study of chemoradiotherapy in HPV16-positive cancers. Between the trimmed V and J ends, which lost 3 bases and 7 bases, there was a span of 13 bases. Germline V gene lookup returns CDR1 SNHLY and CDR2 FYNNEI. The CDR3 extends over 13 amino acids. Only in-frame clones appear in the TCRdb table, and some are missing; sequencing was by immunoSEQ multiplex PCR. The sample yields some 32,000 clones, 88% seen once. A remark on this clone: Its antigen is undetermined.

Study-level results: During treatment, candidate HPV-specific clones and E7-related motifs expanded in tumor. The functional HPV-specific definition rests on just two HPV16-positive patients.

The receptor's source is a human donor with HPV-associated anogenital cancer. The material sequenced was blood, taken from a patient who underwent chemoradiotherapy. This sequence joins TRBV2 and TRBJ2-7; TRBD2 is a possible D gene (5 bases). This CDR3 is CASSERTLPEQYF. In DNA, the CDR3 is TGTGCCAGCAGTGAGAGGACTTTACCGGAGCAGTACTTC.